These 9 T cell receptor beta chains share one sample of origin, sequenced in a study of radiotherapy plus CTLA-4 blockade in lung cancer. Assay used: immunoSEQ multiplex PCR; TCRdb lists only in-frame clones, some missing. The sample includes some 110,000 clones, about 83% seen only once; the top ten take 4.5% to 5.5%. The specimen was peripheral blood, collected from a patient treated with radiotherapy plus ipilimumab. These receptors originate from a human donor with non-small cell lung cancer who had a partial response to radiotherapy plus ipilimumab.

The chain links TRBV27 to TRBJ2-7; TRBD1 aligns across 9 bases. There are 16 residues in the CDR3. The germline CDR1 and CDR2 sequences are MNHEY and SMNVEV (reference sequence). V dropped 6 bases and J dropped 2; count of bases not matched to a gene: 11. The CDR3 spells CASRPQRDRETYEQYF. In DNA form, the CDR3 reads TGTGCCAGCAGACCTCAACGGGACAGGGAAACCTACGAGCAGTACTTC.

This chain links TRBV10-3 with TRBJ1-5; possible D gene TRBD1, 6 bases. The CDR3 runs to 15 residues. Trimming cost V 6 bases and J 2 bases, with 14 bases left between them. Germline CDR1 ENHRY, CDR2 SYGVKD. The CDR3: CAIRGEGGGNQPQHF. The CDR3 DNA follows: TGTGCCATCAGAGGGGAAGGGGGGGGCAATCAGCCCCAGCATTTT.

The chain links TRBV7-3 to TRBJ2-1; D might be TRBD1 (6 bases). Trimming stripped 2 bases from V and 8 bases from J, with 16 bases between. Germline V gives CDR1 SGHTA, CDR2 FQGTGA. The CDR3 contains 15 residues. CDR3 in amino acids: CASSLSVGAFDEQFF. The DNA of the CDR3 is TGTGCCAGCAGCTTATCGGTGGGGGCGTTCGATGAGCAGTTCTTC.

This rearrangement joins TRBV5-1 to TRBJ1-6, with D possibly TRBD1 on 6 matching bases. CDR1 and CDR2 (germline): SGHRS, YFSETQ. V lost 4 bases to trimming and J lost 2 bases, with 10 bases between them. CDR3 size: 15 residues. The CDR3 DNA is TGCGCCAGCAGCGCGACAGGAACCTATAATTCACCCCTCCACTTT. This translates into CASSATGTYNSPLHF.

The chain uses TRBV9 and TRBJ2-1, with 12 bases aligning to TRBD2. The CDR3 consists of 14 residues. With V trimmed by 0 bases and J by 12 bases, 4 bases remained unmatched. Germline CDR1 SGDLS, CDR2 YYNGEE. This CDR3 reads CASSVEGLAGLQFF. CDR3 nucleotide sequence: TGTGCCAGCAGCGTAGAAGGACTAGCGGGATTGCAGTTCTTC. Complete variable domain (other parts from reference TRBV9 and TRBJ2-1): DSGVTQTPKHLITATGQRVTLRCSPRSGDLSVYWYQQSLDQGLQFLIQYYNGEERAKGNILERFSAQQFPDLHSELNLSSLELGDSALYFCASSVEGLAGLQFFGPGTRLTVL.

Of note for this clone: This sample includes further DNA sequences coding for the same CDR3. The chain is built from TRBV11-3 and TRBJ2-4, with TRBD1 matching over 9 bases. From germline, CDR1 is SGHNT and CDR2 YENEEA. The ends lost 4 bases at V and 0 bases at J; junction bases unmatched: 4. The CDR3 is 16 amino acids. The CDR3 region is CASSSNRGLAKNIQYF. In nucleotides, the CDR3 is TGTGCCAGCAGCTCTAACAGGGGGCTAGCCAAAAACATTCAGTACTTC.

The chain is built from TRBV2 and TRBJ1-1; 8 bases are shared with TRBD1. CDR1 and CDR2 from the germline V gene are SNHLY and FYNNEI. The length of the CDR3 is 15 residues. Trimming cost V 1 base and J 5 bases; bases outside gene matches: 6. In DNA form, the CDR3 reads TGTGCCAGCAGTGAAGAGGGCAGGGGGCTTACTGAAGCTTTCTTT. This sequence encodes CASSEEGRGLTEAFF.

The chain uses TRBV28 and TRBJ1-5, with D hard to call. V lost 9 bases, J lost 3 bases, and 12 bases lay in between. Germline CDR1 is MDHEN and CDR2 is SYDVKM. The CDR3 has 13 residues. The CDR3 is CARAYLVNQPQHF. The DNA for the CDR3 is TGTGCCAGGGCTTACCTGGTCAATCAGCCCCAGCATTTT.

J is TRBJ2-3 and V is TRBV5-1, with D perhaps TRBD2 (6 bases). Germline CDR1 reads SGHRS; CDR2 reads YFSETQ. V dropped 7 bases and J dropped 8 bases, with 17 bases sitting between them. The CDR3 runs 13 residues. CDR3 loop: CASARAGTGTQYF. In DNA form, the CDR3 reads TGCGCCAGCGCGAGGGCGGGAACGGGTACGCAGTATTTT.